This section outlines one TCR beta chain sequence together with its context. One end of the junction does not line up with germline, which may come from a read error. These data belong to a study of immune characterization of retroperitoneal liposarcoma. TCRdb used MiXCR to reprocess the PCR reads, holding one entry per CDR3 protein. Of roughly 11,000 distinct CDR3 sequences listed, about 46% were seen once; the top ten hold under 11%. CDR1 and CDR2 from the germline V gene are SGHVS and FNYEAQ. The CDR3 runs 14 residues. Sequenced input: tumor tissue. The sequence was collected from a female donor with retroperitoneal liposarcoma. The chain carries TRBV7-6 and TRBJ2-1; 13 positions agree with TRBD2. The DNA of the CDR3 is TGTGCTAGCAGCCCCGGACTAGCGGGAGTTGAGCAGTTCTTC. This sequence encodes CASSPGLAGVEQFF. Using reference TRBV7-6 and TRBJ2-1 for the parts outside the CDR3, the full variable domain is GAGVSQSPRYKVTKRGQDVALRCDPISGHVSLYWYRQALGQGPEFLTYFNYEAQQDKSGLPNDRFSAERPEGSISTLTIQRTEQRDSAMYRCASSPGLAGVEQFFGPGTRLTVL.